This T cell receptor (beta chain) was profiled in a study of CD8 T cells in Susac syndrome. Random hexamers served to reverse transcribe roughly 0.45 to 1 ug RNA. MiXCR, applied by TCRdb to the immunoSEQ multiplex PCR reads, yields one record per CDR3 protein. There are about 400,000 distinct CDR3 sequences in the sample; around 85% occur only once, and about 0.12% lies in the top ten. Negative isolation was used for CD8+ and CD4+ T cells and FACS enrichment for TEMRA cells. This clonotype was recorded only once. One end of the junction does not line up with germline, which may come from a read error. Sequences were obtained from CD8+ T cells from PBMCs. The receptor comes from a human donor with multiple sclerosis.

The CDR3 nucleotides are TGTGCCAGCAGCCGCGGACACACAACTAATGAAGAACTGTTTTTT. This sequence encodes CASSRGHTTNEELFF. The gene calls are TRBV3-1 and TRBJ1-4; the D gene is possibly TRBD1 (5 bases). CDR3 length equals 15 residues. The germline V gene encodes CDR1 LGHDT and CDR2 YNNKEL (reference sequence).